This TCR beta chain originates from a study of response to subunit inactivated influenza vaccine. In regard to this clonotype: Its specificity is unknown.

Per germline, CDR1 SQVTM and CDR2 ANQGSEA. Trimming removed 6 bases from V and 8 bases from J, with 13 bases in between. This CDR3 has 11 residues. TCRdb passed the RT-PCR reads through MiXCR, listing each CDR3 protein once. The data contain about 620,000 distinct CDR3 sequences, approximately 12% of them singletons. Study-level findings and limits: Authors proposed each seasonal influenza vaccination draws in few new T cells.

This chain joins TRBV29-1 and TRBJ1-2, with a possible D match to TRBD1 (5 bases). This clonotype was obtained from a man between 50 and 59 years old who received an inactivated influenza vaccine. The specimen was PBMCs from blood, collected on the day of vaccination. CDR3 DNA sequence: TGCAGCGTCGCGGCAGGGTACGGCTACACCTTC. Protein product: CSVAAGYGYTF.